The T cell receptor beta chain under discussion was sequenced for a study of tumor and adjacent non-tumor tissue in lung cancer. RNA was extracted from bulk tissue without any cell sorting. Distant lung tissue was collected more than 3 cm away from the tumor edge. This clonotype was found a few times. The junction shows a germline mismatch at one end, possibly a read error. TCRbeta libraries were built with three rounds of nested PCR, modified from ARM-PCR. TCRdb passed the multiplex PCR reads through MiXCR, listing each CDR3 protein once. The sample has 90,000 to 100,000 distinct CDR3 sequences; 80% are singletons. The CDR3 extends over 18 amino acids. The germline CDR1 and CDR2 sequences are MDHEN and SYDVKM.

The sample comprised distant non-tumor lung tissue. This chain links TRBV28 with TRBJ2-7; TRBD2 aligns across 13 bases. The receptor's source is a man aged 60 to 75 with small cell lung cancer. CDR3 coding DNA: TGTGCCAGCAGTGATGAAGGACTAGCGGGAGAGGTTGTTTACGGGCAGTACTTC. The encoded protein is CASSDEGLAGEVVYGQYF. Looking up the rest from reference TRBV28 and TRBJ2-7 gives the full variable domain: DVKVTQSSRYLVKRTGEKVFLECVQDMDHENMFWYRQDPGLGLRLIYFSYDVKMKEKGDIPEGYSVSREKKERFSLILESASTNQTSMYLCASSDEGLAGEVVYGQYFGPGTRLTVT.